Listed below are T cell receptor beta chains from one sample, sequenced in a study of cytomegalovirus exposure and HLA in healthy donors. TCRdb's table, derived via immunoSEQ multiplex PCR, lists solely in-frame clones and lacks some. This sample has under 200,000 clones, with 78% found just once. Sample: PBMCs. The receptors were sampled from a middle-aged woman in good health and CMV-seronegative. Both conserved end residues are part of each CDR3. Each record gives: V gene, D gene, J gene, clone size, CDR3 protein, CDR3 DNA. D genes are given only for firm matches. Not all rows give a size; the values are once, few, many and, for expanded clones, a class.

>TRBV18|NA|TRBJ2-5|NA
CASSRSQAETQYF
TGTGCCAGCTCACGGTCTCAGGCGGAGACCCAGTACTTC
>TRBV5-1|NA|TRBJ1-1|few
CASSWAPGGTEAFF
TGCGCCAGCAGCTGGGCCCCGGGGGGCACTGAAGCTTTCTTT
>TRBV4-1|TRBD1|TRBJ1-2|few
CASSPASGGLHYGYTF
TGCGCCAGCAGCCCGGCCTCAGGGGGCCTCCACTATGGCTACACCTTC
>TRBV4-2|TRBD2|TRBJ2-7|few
CASSQDGAGGYEQYF
TGTGCCAGCAGCCAAGATGGGGCGGGAGGATACGAGCAGTACTTC
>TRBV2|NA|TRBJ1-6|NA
CASSGGGAGSPLHF
TGTGCCAGCAGTGGGGGGGGCGCGGGGTCACCCCTCCACTTT
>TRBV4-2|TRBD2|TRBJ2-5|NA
CASSQVELAGGGETQYF
TGTGCCAGCAGCCAAGTGGAACTAGCGGGGGGTGGAGAGACCCAGTACTTC
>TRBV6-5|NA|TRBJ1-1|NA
CASSPTGTLNTEAFF
TGTGCCAGCAGTCCCACCGGGACTCTGAACACTGAAGCTTTCTTT
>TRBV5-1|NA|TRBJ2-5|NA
CASSLGDTQETQYF
TGCGCCAGCAGCTTAGGGGACACCCAAGAGACCCAGTACTTC
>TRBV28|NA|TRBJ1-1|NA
CASSLHGGGRTEAFF
TGTGCCAGCAGTTTGCATGGGGGCGGAAGGACTGAAGCTTTCTTT
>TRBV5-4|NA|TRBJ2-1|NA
CASSQKMGLGGLNEQFF
TGTGCCAGCAGCCAAAAAATGGGACTTGGAGGACTAAATGAGCAGTTCTTC
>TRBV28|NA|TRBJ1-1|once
CASADLNTEASF
TGTGCCAGCGCGGACTTGAACACTGAAGCTTCCTTT
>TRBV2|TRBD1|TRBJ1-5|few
CASRPPGTGAQPQHF
TGTGCCAGCAGGCCCCCGGGGACAGGGGCCCAGCCCCAGCATTTT
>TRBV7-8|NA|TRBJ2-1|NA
CASSSRYSSSYNEQFF
TGTGCCAGCAGCTCACGATACTCAAGCTCCTACAATGAGCAGTTCTTC
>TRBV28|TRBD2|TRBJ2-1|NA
CASTSGLAGGSSYNEQFF
TGTGCCAGCACCTCGGGACTAGCGGGGGGTAGCTCCTACAATGAGCAGTTCTTC